This paragraph covers one T cell receptor (beta chain) sequence. Which antigen it targets is not known. No base quality values were provided; no much bigger clone lies one nucleotide off. The record originates from a study of STAT5B mutations in CD4+ large granular lymphocyte leukemia (dated by TCRdb to between 2022 and 2023). For context, the study as a whole: Among the healthy controls, the CDR3 'QG' motif was associated with a particular HLA allele. The TCRbeta repertoires of CD4+ T-cell large granular lymphocyte leukemia patients were compared with the TCRbeta repertoires of healthy blood donors. The purity of purified fractions was confirmed by flow cytometry on FACSCanto II or FACSVerse to exceed 95% among lymphocytes. Broader findings and caveats from the paper: Enrichment of TRBV06-family usage was observed among the top patient clones (8/27) relative to healthy controls (2/35). Data were not HLA-matched; higher clonality in CD4+ versus CD8+ T-LGLL could reflect the relatively small sample size. CD4-sorted patient repertoires appeared more clonal than healthy CD4+ repertoires, and this difference persisted after removing the putative leukemic clones. Each patient's main leukemic clonotypes were private, but about 27% of these clonotypes showed up at low frequency in the non-leukemic repertoires of other patients.

The immunoSEQ assay at survey resolution was used to sequence TCRbeta rearrangements from genomic DNA. The authors processed their data as follows. A lowest detectable productive clonotype frequency of 2.59 x 10-5 was observed in the TCR sequencing data. Analyses included only productive TCRbeta rearrangements, meaning complete and in-frame sequences. Clonality for each sample was calculated as Simpson clonality in the immunoSEQ Analyzer version 3.0. Clones were binned by frequency as very rare, small, medium, large (1-20%) or hyperexpanded (>20%). Generation probabilities were estimated with OLGA 1.2.3, V-gene circos plots were made with VDJtools, specificities were searched in VDJdb, and CDR3 motifs were identified with GLIPH. TCRdb provides this immuneACCESS table in a form limited to in-frame rearrangements. Some clones are lacking; in checked studies, under half of them reflect an unresolved V gene, and why the rest are absent is not known. V and J calls plus clone size are reproduced from that table; the DNA served to infer D and trimming. This sample is represented by 25,000 to 35,000 clones; 70% to 80% of them were singletons. The top ten clonotypes cover roughly 0.48% of the sample.

The healthy control group was made up of 37 blood donors, and the Finnish Red Cross blood service supplied their buffy coats. All TCR-sequenced material derived from peripheral blood: patient blood samples and healthy donor buffy coats. Ficoll-Hypaque gradient centrifugation was used to isolate peripheral blood mononuclear cells. Magnetic purification was used to isolate CD4+ cells from the buffy coats of the healthy controls. The Gentra Puregene Cell and Tissue kit was used to extract genomic DNA, and a Qubit 2.0 fluorometer was used to measure the amount of genomic DNA. V ends up 4 bases short and J 8 bases short, with an unmatched junction base count of 8. Counted from cysteine to phenylalanine, this CDR3 has 14 amino acids. Solely the CDR3 DNA is kept, with 42 bases framed from the first base. CDR1 is given as MDHEN and CDR2 as SYDVKM, both from the germline V gene.

The source material was CD4+ T cells from blood buffy coats. The clonotype originates from a human donor in good health. The chain is assembled from TRBV28 and TRBJ1-2, and 9 bases in between align with TRBD1. CDR3 loop: CASSSGTGNSGYTF. The DNA sequence reads TGTGCCAGCAGTTCCGGGACAGGGAATTCAGGCTACACCTTC.